This is a list of T cell receptor beta chains from one sample in a study of blood T cell repertoires in COVID-19. Only in-frame clones appear in the TCRdb table, and some are missing; sequencing was by immunoSEQ multiplex PCR. The sample yields under 250,000 clones, roughly 83% seen once. The sequencing sample was made of peripheral blood. The source of these receptors is a woman aged 80 or older with COVID-19, enrolled during active disease. Each CDR3 is given with its conserved first and last residue. The order of the fields is V gene, J gene, D gene, clone size, CDR3 DNA, CDR3 protein. D genes are given only for firm matches. Clone size appears in some rows only: once, few, many, or a class for an expanded clone.

TRBV7-9	TRBJ1-2	TRBD1	-	TGTGCCAGCAGCGCGCCGGACAGGGACGGCTATGGCTACACCTTC	CASSAPDRDGYGYTF
TRBV7-2	TRBJ1-6	-	-	TGTGCCAGCAGCGAACAGGGCCCGTATAATTCACCCCTCCACTTT	CASSEQGPYNSPLHF
TRBV6-2/TRBV6-3	TRBJ1-5	-	few	TGTGCCAGCAGTATGCCCGGAGTCGACGGGGTTCAGCCCCAGCATTTT	CASSMPGVDGVQPQHF
TRBV5-1	TRBJ2-1	TRBD2	-	TGCGCCAGCAGGGAAACTAGCGGGGGGGCCGGTGAGCAGTTCTTC	CASRETSGGAGEQFF
TRBV6-5	TRBJ1-1	-	-	TGTGCCAGCAGTCCTCGGAGAGAGAACACTGAAGCTTTCTTT	CASSPRRENTEAFF
TRBV3-1/TRBV3-2	TRBJ2-3	-	-	TGTGCCAGCAGCCAAGTGAGGGATGGGACGCAGTATTTT	CASSQVRDGTQYF
TRBV5-1	TRBJ1-1	TRBD1	-	TGCGCCAGCAGTTCTGGACAGGGTCACTTTGATGGTACTGAAGCTTTCTTT	CASSSGQGHFDGTEAFF
TRBV18	TRBJ1-4	-	-	TGTGCCAGCTCACCCCGGGACATAGGTGAAAAACTGTTTTTT	CASSPRDIGEKLFF
TRBV11-2	TRBJ1-2	-	few	TGTGCCAGCAGCTTAGGGGGGACAAGGTTCCGCTACACCTTC	CASSLGGTRFRYTF
TRBV5-1	TRBJ2-1	TRBD2	-	TGCGCCAGCAGCGCTAGCGGGGGGGGGAATGAGCAGTTCTTC	CASSASGGGNEQFF
TRBV5-6	TRBJ2-5	TRBD2	-	TGTGCCAGCAGCTCCCTTGGACTAGCGGGGGCCCAAGAGACCCAGTACTTC	CASSSLGLAGAQETQYF
TRBV4-2	TRBJ1-6	-	-	TGTGCCAGCAGCCAAGAATCCATCATTTCACCCCTCCACTTT	CASSQESIISPLHF
TRBV7-2	TRBJ1-6	-	-	TGTGCCAGCAGCCAAAACAGCTATAATTCACCCCTCCACTTT	CASSQNSYNSPLHF
TRBV5-1	TRBJ1-6	TRBD1	-	TGCGCCAGCAGCTTACAGGGGAATAATTCACCCCTCCACTTT	CASSLQGNNSPLHF
TRBV3-1/TRBV3-2	TRBJ2-2	-	-	TGTGCCAGCAGCCTTAGTAGGGAGCTGTTTTTT	CASSLSRELFF
TRBV28	TRBJ2-5	-	-	TGTGCCAGCAGTTTAGACAAACCTGAGACCCAGTACTTC	CASSLDKPETQYF
TRBV28	TRBJ1-5	-	-	TGTGCCAGCAGTTCTCCTCCCGGGACAATCAATCAGCCCCAGCATTTT	CASSSPPGTINQPQHF
TRBV7-8	TRBJ2-3	-	few	TGTGCCAGCAGCTTAATCCCAGGATCAGGAGATACGCAGTATTTT	CASSLIPGSGDTQYF
TRBV6-1	TRBJ2-1	TRBD2	-	TGTGCCAGCAGGACTAGCGGGGGGGCAAATGAGCAGTTCTTC	CASRTSGGANEQFF
TRBV14	TRBJ2-7	-	-	TGTGCCAGCAGCAGTGGAGGGGGCCCCTACGAGCAGTACTTC	CASSSGGGPYEQYF
TRBV15	TRBJ1-6	TRBD1	-	TGTGCCACCAGCAGAGGGGACAGGGATAATTCACCCCTCCACTTT	CATSRGDRDNSPLHF
TRBV27	TRBJ1-2	-	-	TGTGCCAGCAGTTTATCGACACTCAGCTATGGCTACACCTTC	CASSLSTLSYGYTF
TRBV28	TRBJ1-1	-	once	TGTGCCAGCACCCCCAGTGCAGGGAAGAACACTGAAGCTTTCTTT	CASTPSAGKNTEAFF
TRBV5-1	TRBJ1-1	-	-	TGCGCCAGCAGCGCGGCGGGCGGAGGAGGTTACACTGAAGCTTTCTTT	CASSAAGGGGYTEAFF
TRBV27	TRBJ1-6	-	-	TGTGCCAGCAGTTTATTAACGAGCTCCTATAATTCACCCCTCCACTTT	CASSLLTSSYNSPLHF
TRBV28	TRBJ2-5	TRBD2	-	TGTGCCAGCAGCCAGAGTGGGGCGGGGGGACAAGAGACCCAGTACTTC	CASSQSGAGGQETQYF
TRBV5-1	TRBJ2-3	-	-	TGCGCCAGCAGCTTACACGGGACTAGCACAGATACGCAGTATTTT	CASSLHGTSTDTQYF
TRBV19	TRBJ1-3	TRBD1	-	TGTGCCAGTACACAGGGGGCCCTCGTCAGCTCTGGAAACACCATATATTTT	CASTQGALVSSGNTIYF
TRBV2	TRBJ1-6	TRBD1	-	TGTGCCAGCAATGGGGCAGGGGGAGCGAATTCACCCCTCCACTTT	CASNGAGGANSPLHF
TRBV2	TRBJ1-2	-	-	TGTGCCAGCCTTGAGGACACGCTCTATGGCTACACCTTC	CASLEDTLYGYTF
TRBV7-2	TRBJ1-6	TRBD1	-	TGTGCCAGCCACCCCCAGGGGGGAACGGCCCTCCACTTT	CASHPQGGTALHF
TRBV3-1/TRBV3-2	TRBJ2-3	-	-	TGTGCCAGCAGCCAAGGGGGGCCTAGGGAGCAGTATTTT	CASSQGGPREQYF
TRBV5-4	TRBJ1-1	-	-	TGTGCCAGCAGCTTGCAGGGCAGGGGTGACACTGAAGCTTTCTTT	CASSLQGRGDTEAFF
TRBV19	TRBJ2-5	-	-	TGTGCCAGTAGTAAACAGGGTCCGGGGACCCAGTACTTC	CASSKQGPGTQYF
TRBV7-7	TRBJ2-1	TRBD2	-	TGTGCTAGCAGCTTGGGACTAGCCGGAGGGAATGAGCAGTTCTTC	CASSLGLAGGNEQFF
TRBV3-1/TRBV3-2	TRBJ2-3	TRBD2	-	TGTGCCAGCAGCCAATCTATAGGCGGGGGGATCGCAGATACGCAGTATTTT	CASSQSIGGGIADTQYF
TRBV18	TRBJ1-2	-	once	TGTGCCAGCTCACCACAGGGGGTTGGCTACACCTTC	CASSPQGVGYTF
TRBV6-6	TRBJ2-3	-	-	TGTGCCATAAAGGAGAGGAGTTCCACAGATACGCAGTATTTT	CAIKERSSTDTQYF
TRBV28	TRBJ2-1	TRBD2	-	TGTGCCAGCACGGGGGGGGGATCGAATGAGCAGTTCTTC	CASTGGGSNEQFF
TRBV19	TRBJ1-5	TRBD1	-	TGTGCCAGTAGAGCAGGGGGCCTGGGGGAGCAGCCCCAGCATTTT	CASRAGGLGEQPQHF
TRBV30	TRBJ1-1	-	-	TGTGCACATCGGGGGGATCGAACTGAAGCTTTCTTT	CAHRGDRTEAFF
TRBV19	TRBJ1-5	-	-	TGTGCCAGTAGCCAACAGGGCAATCAGCCCCAGCATTTT	CASSQQGNQPQHF